This is a list of T cell receptor beta chains from one sample in a study of shared clonotypes between healthy human individuals. Sequenced by immunoSEQ multiplex PCR; TCRdb stores in-frame clones only, minus some. This sample carries about 1.1 million clones, approximately 80% of them seen once, and the ten largest clones take 0.89%. The sequenced sample was memory CD4+ T cells from PBMCs. All receptors derive from a man aged 18 to 29 in good health. Some clones in this sample may be carry-over from other donors' samples. Both conserved end residues are trimmed from each CDR3. Fields, in order: J gene, V gene, D gene, CDR3 protein. D genes are given only for firm matches.

J gene: TRBJ1-2; V gene: TRBV10-3; D gene: .; CDR3 protein: AISESGRENYGYT
J gene: TRBJ2-5; V gene: TRBV2; D gene: .; CDR3 protein: ASSGGLGETQY
J gene: TRBJ1-4; V gene: TRBV10-3; D gene: .; CDR3 protein: AISDGGSTNEKLF
J gene: TRBJ2-1; V gene: TRBV10-2; D gene: .; CDR3 protein: ASSGSGGAGEQF
J gene: TRBJ2-3; V gene: TRBV7-6; D gene: .; CDR3 protein: ASSTGPRDTQY
J gene: TRBJ2-5; V gene: TRBV18; D gene: .; CDR3 protein: ACSPGWGQETQY
J gene: TRBJ2-5; V gene: TRBV5-1; D gene: .; CDR3 protein: ASRGEETQY
J gene: TRBJ2-1; V gene: TRBV6-4; D gene: TRBD2; CDR3 protein: ASSILAGGYNEQF
J gene: TRBJ1-5; V gene: TRBV29-1; D gene: .; CDR3 protein: SVPGEGSRQPQH
J gene: TRBJ2-7; V gene: TRBV7-8; D gene: TRBD1; CDR3 protein: ASSNRDRVHEQY
J gene: TRBJ2-3; V gene: TRBV5-1; D gene: .; CDR3 protein: ASRLGLLGRTDTQY
J gene: TRBJ2-1; V gene: TRBV4-1; D gene: .; CDR3 protein: ASSPAFPSYNEQF
J gene: TRBJ2-2; V gene: TRBV7-9; D gene: .; CDR3 protein: ASNRDTRAGELF
J gene: TRBJ2-5; V gene: TRBV19; D gene: TRBD2; CDR3 protein: ASSTTLTSGRRETQY
J gene: TRBJ2-7; V gene: TRBV19; D gene: TRBD1; CDR3 protein: ASSKTGTGGFYEQY
J gene: TRBJ1-1; V gene: TRBV18; D gene: TRBD1; CDR3 protein: ASSPQGQGNTEAF
J gene: TRBJ1-4; V gene: TRBV28; D gene: .; CDR3 protein: ASSLYGGGGPNEKLF
J gene: TRBJ2-2; V gene: TRBV4-3; D gene: .; CDR3 protein: ASSQIRHTGELF
J gene: TRBJ2-3; V gene: TRBV7-3; D gene: .; CDR3 protein: ASSLEGDTQY
J gene: TRBJ2-1; V gene: TRBV11-2; D gene: .; CDR3 protein: ASSRREKQF
J gene: TRBJ2-1; V gene: TRBV10-3; D gene: .; CDR3 protein: AISDGRQQF
J gene: TRBJ1-1; V gene: TRBV6-1; D gene: .; CDR3 protein: ASSEPAEAF
J gene: TRBJ2-5; V gene: TRBV6-5; D gene: TRBD2; CDR3 protein: ASNPGGETQY
J gene: TRBJ2-5; V gene: TRBV20-1; D gene: .; CDR3 protein: SASLTETQY
J gene: TRBJ2-2; V gene: TRBV5-1; D gene: .; CDR3 protein: ASSLSGANTGELF
J gene: TRBJ1-2; V gene: TRBV28; D gene: .; CDR3 protein: ASRVGPGANYGYT
J gene: TRBJ2-7; V gene: TRBV18; D gene: .; CDR3 protein: ASSPGAIEQY
J gene: TRBJ1-5; V gene: TRBV7-8; D gene: .; CDR3 protein: ASSSPGGTKH
J gene: TRBJ2-7; V gene: TRBV28; D gene: .; CDR3 protein: ASSLSYRAYEQY
J gene: TRBJ1-1; V gene: TRBV7-2; D gene: .; CDR3 protein: ASRSVYWATEGAF
J gene: TRBJ2-7; V gene: TRBV27; D gene: .; CDR3 protein: ASSRGRGAFYEQY
J gene: TRBJ1-5; V gene: TRBV21-1; D gene: .; CDR3 protein: ASSFPGAWESNQPQH
J gene: TRBJ2-1; V gene: TRBV4-1; D gene: .; CDR3 protein: ASSQDAGVYNEQF
J gene: TRBJ1-2; V gene: TRBV29-1; D gene: .; CDR3 protein: SAETGGRLGYT
J gene: TRBJ2-1; V gene: TRBV5-1; D gene: TRBD2; CDR3 protein: ASSLGLAGAIYNEQF
J gene: TRBJ2-7; V gene: TRBV5-1; D gene: TRBD1; CDR3 protein: ASSGTGGGNEQY
J gene: TRBJ2-1; V gene: TRBV5-1; D gene: TRBD2; CDR3 protein: ASSGTSGSFNEQF
J gene: TRBJ2-1; V gene: TRBV9; D gene: .; CDR3 protein: ASSASGTTYNEQF
J gene: TRBJ1-5; V gene: TRBV18; D gene: .; CDR3 protein: ASSPPGREPQH
J gene: TRBJ2-5; V gene: TRBV2; D gene: TRBD2; CDR3 protein: ASRLAGGPGETQY
J gene: TRBJ1-1; V gene: TRBV2; D gene: .; CDR3 protein: ASSVYTKAGEAF
J gene: TRBJ1-4; V gene: TRBV14; D gene: .; CDR3 protein: ASSRKQATNEKLF